This entry lists 25 T cell receptor beta chains sequenced from one sample in a study of identical twins. TCRdb called the 5' RACE reads again in MiXCR, with one record for every CDR3 protein. The data show 600,000 to 700,000 distinct CDR3 sequences, 20% to 25% seen once. This sample also belongs to another study, concerning T cells expressing NK-cell markers.

Sequenced: PBMCs. These receptors all stem from a woman aged 18 to 35 in good health.

The chain recombines TRBV20-1 with TRBJ2-5, with 8 nucleotides matching TRBD1. This CDR3 has 13 amino acids. Germline assignment: CDR1 DFQATT and CDR2 SNEGSKA (reference sequence). CDR3 bases: TGCAGCCAGGGGGCCGGTTTTGAGGAGACCCAGTACTTC. It specifies CSQGAGFEETQYF.

This chain connects TRBV20-1 to TRBJ2-2; D unclear. V was pared by 3 bases and J by 1 base, with 9 bases between. Germline V lookup: CDR1 DFQATT, CDR2 SNEGSKA (reference sequence). This CDR3 region has 14 residues. The CDR3 nucleotides read TGCAGTGCTAGTCGCATGATGAACACCGGGGAGCTGTTTTTT. It encodes CSASRMMNTGELFF.

The CDR3, as DNA: TGTGCCAGCAGTTCAATAGACAGAGGGCAGTACTTC. Translation: CASSSIDRGQYF. The chain carries TRBV6-5 and TRBJ2-7, with D maybe TRBD1 (5 bases). V was pared by 4 bases and J by 9 bases, with 13 bases between. CDR1 MNHEY and CDR2 SVGAGI come from the germline V gene. The CDR3 has 12 amino acids.

This chain connects TRBV18 to TRBJ1-2, with D perhaps matching TRBD1 (6 bases). With 3 bases removed from V and 5 bases from J, the gap between germline ends came to 13 bases. Per germline, CDR1 KGHSH and CDR2 LQKENI. The CDR3 totals 14 residues. The CDR3 nucleotides read TGTGCCAGCTCACCCTCCGGGACAAATTATGGCTACACCTTC. Protein sequence: CASSPSGTNYGYTF.

This clonotype appeared once. The chain joins TRBV6-1 to TRBJ2-1; 8 bases line up with TRBD1. Germline assignment: CDR1 MNHNS and CDR2 SASEGT. The CDR3 length is 13 residues. Losses at the gene ends were 4 bases for V and 8 bases for J; bases not matched to a gene: 4. As DNA, the CDR3 is TGTGCCAGCAGTGTCAGGGGGCGGCATGAGCAGTTCTTC. Translating it yields CASSVRGRHEQFF.

This clonotype has ten or more counts. This rearrangement joins TRBV6-5 to TRBJ2-6, with unresolved D. The V gene's germline CDR1 is MNHEY and CDR2 SVGAGI. The CDR3 runs to 16 residues. With 4 bases removed from V and 0 bases from J, the gap between germline ends came to 10 bases. The CDR3 sequence: CASSSSVPSGANVLTF. The DNA for the CDR3 is TGTGCCAGCAGTTCCTCCGTCCCCTCTGGGGCCAACGTCCTGACTTTC.

This clonotype has more than one count but fewer than ten. The V and J genes are TRBV12-3 or TRBV12-4 and TRBJ2-1, with TRBD1 identical over 11 bases. There are 15 residues in the CDR3. V shed 8 bases, J shed 4 bases, and the junction held 7 bases outside the gene matches. This chain's CDR3 is CASSPGQGVYNEQFF. The CDR3 DNA reads TGTGCCAGCTCCCCGGGACAGGGGGTTTACAATGAGCAGTTCTTC.

At least ten counts were recorded for this clonotype. V and J are TRBV5-1 and TRBJ2-5, with D maybe TRBD2 (5 bases). The CDR3 runs to 12 residues. Germline-derived CDR1 and CDR2 are SGHRS and YFSETQ. V shed 4 bases and J shed 7 bases, with 11 bases lying between them. CDR3 DNA: TGCGCCAGCAGCACCGGGGAAGGGACCCAGTACTTC. Its protein product is CASSTGEGTQYF.

This clonotype was picked up a small number of times. This rearrangement joins TRBV10-3 to TRBJ2-7; 9 positions match TRBD1. The germline gives CDR1 ENHRY, CDR2 SYGVKD. CDR3 length: 16 residues. The V and J ends lost 0 bases and 7 bases, in that order; junction bases with no gene match: 10. The CDR3 loop reads CAISESQGTGTQEQYF. The CDR3 DNA sequence: TGTGCCATCAGTGAGTCGCAAGGGACAGGGACGCAAGAGCAGTACTTC.

The table lists this clonotype with a few counts. The chain links TRBV5-6 to TRBJ2-7, with 13 positions matching TRBD2. Germline CDR1 is SGHDT and CDR2 is YYEEEE. V was pared by 4 bases and J by 3 bases, with 4 bases of the junction left unmatched. The CDR3 length is 15 residues. For the CDR3, the DNA is TGTGCCAGCAGCATGGGGACTAGCGGGATCTACGAGCAGTACTTC. Translated: CASSMGTSGIYEQYF.

This clonotype was picked up a small number of times. The chain has TRBV20-1 and TRBJ2-1, with 9 bases matching TRBD2. CDR3 size: 13 residues. V shed 8 bases, J shed 9 bases, and the junction held 11 bases outside the gene matches. The germline V gene has CDR1 DFQATT and CDR2 SNEGSKA (reference sequence). The CDR3 reads CSCQVAGAGEQFF. The CDR3 DNA reads as TGCAGTTGCCAAGTAGCGGGAGCCGGTGAGCAGTTCTTC.

The DNA of the CDR3 is TGTGCCAGTAGTAACACCCGGACAGGGGGAGATCAGCCCCAGCATTTT. Residues: CASSNTRTGGDQPQHF. The gene calls are TRBV19 and TRBJ1-5; 10 bases are shared with TRBD1. Germline CDR1 LNHDA, CDR2 SQIVND (reference sequence). The CDR3 consists of 16 residues. Trimming took 4 bases from V and 5 from J; bases not matched to a gene: 8.

The chain has TRBV12-3 or TRBV12-4 and TRBJ2-4, with TRBD1 matching 8 bases. With V trimmed by 6 bases and J by 3 bases, 4 bases remained unmatched. The CDR3 has 14 amino acids. CDR3 nucleotides: TGTGCCAGCAGAACGGACAGGGACAAAAACATTCAGTACTTC. Translating it yields CASRTDRDKNIQYF.

The V gene is TRBV29-1, the J gene TRBJ2-3, with a possible D match to TRBD2 (6 bases). Between the trimmed V and J ends, which lost 4 bases and 2 bases, there was a span of 13 bases. CDR1 SQVTM and CDR2 ANQGSEA come from the germline V gene. The CDR3 sequence is 14 residues long. CDR3 DNA: TGCAGCGTTGGGGGGACTCCTGCCACAGATACGCAGTATTTT. Protein: CSVGGTPATDTQYF.

This clonotype was counted between two and nine times. V gene TRBV20-1 combines with J gene TRBJ2-1; a possible D gene is TRBD2 (5 bases). Trimming removed 8 bases from V and 0 bases from J, with 17 bases in between. Germline assignment: CDR1 DFQATT and CDR2 SNEGSKA (reference sequence). The CDR3 length is 15 residues. CDR3 nucleotide sequence: TGCAGTCGTAGAAACCGGGAAGGCTCCTACAATGAGCAGTTCTTC. Protein product: CSRRNREGSYNEQFF.

The chain combines TRBV6-5 with TRBJ1-5; the D is unclear. Germline CDR1 and CDR2: MNHEY and SVGAGI. The CDR3 is 17 amino acids. V shed 0 bases and J shed 5 bases, with 17 bases lying between them. CDR3 in amino acids: CASSYSGEPGLHQPQHF. CDR3 sequence (DNA): TGTGCCAGCAGTTACTCCGGGGAGCCGGGTCTGCATCAGCCCCAGCATTTT.

The rearrangement links TRBV6-1 to TRBJ2-1; 13 bases align to TRBD2. J lost 10 bases, V lost 1 base, and 4 bases had no gene match. The CDR3 has 15 residues. Germline CDR1 MNHNS, CDR2 SASEGT. Written as DNA, the CDR3 is TGTGCCAGCAGTGAAGGGACTAGCGGGAGTAGGGAGCAGTTCTTC. This codes for CASSEGTSGSREQFF.

This clonotype showed up just a few times. The CDR3 bases are TGCAGTGCTACAGCTTCAAAACCCCCCTACGAGCAGTACTTC. Translation: CSATASKPPYEQYF. J is TRBJ2-7 and V is TRBV20-1; no firm D call. The ends were cut back, 4 bases at V and 2 bases at J, with 15 bases in the middle. This CDR3 has 14 amino acids. The V gene's germline CDR1 is DFQATT and CDR2 SNEGSKA (reference sequence).

This clonotype was counted a few times. The gene calls are TRBV5-1 and TRBJ2-1; TRBD2 matches 11 bases. Germline-derived CDR1 and CDR2 are SGHRS and YFSETQ. The CDR3 extends over 21 amino acids. Unmatched junction bases numbered 18, after V lost 4 bases and J lost 0 bases. The CDR3 region is CASSPGPSTSGAPFSYNEQFF. As DNA, the CDR3 is TGCGCCAGCAGCCCCGGACCATCGACTAGCGGGGCTCCTTTCTCCTACAATGAGCAGTTCTTC.

The chain recombines TRBV20-1 with TRBJ2-3; 15 nucleotides line up with TRBD2. CDR3 length: 18 amino acids. CDR1 and CDR2 (germline): DFQATT, SNEGSKA (reference sequence). With V trimmed by 1 base and J by 5 bases, 10 bases remained unmatched. The CDR3 DNA reads as TGCAGTGCTAGAGTAGCCGGGGGACTAGCGGGGGGCCAAGATACGCAGTATTTT. Translation gives CSARVAGGLAGGQDTQYF.

The chain couples TRBV6-5 to TRBJ1-1; D ambiguous. The V end was cut by 8 bases, the J end by 8 bases, with 15 bases between. The CDR3 loop spans 12 amino acids. The germline V gene has CDR1 MNHEY and CDR2 SVGAGI. DNA for the CDR3: TGTGCCAGCGCACCGGGAGGCGCCGAAGCTTTCTTT. It encodes CASAPGGAEAFF.

This clonotype was seen many times. The V call is TRBV7-8, the J call TRBJ1-2; weak D call: TRBD1 (5 bases). The CDR3 sequence is 16 residues long. With 4 bases removed from V and 4 bases from J, the gap between germline ends came to 19 bases. Germline V CDR1 and CDR2: SGHVS, FQNEAQ. Here the CDR3 DNA reads TGTGCCAGCAGCTACCGCCCCCCGACAGCCAGCTATGGCTACACCTTC. Translated: CASSYRPPTASYGYTF.

The V and J genes are TRBV5-1 and TRBJ2-6, with TRBD1 matching 8 bases. Germline assignment: CDR1 SGHRS and CDR2 YFSETQ. With 4 bases clipped from V and 0 bases from J, the junction kept 9 bases outside the gene matches. The CDR3 contains 18 residues. Here the CDR3 DNA reads TGCGCCAGCAGCCACCGGGACAGGATTAGCTCTGGGGCCAACGTCCTGACTTTC. Its protein is CASSHRDRISSGANVLTF.

This chain uses TRBV5-5 with TRBJ2-7; tentatively, D is TRBD2 (5 bases). The germline V gene encodes CDR1 SGHKS and CDR2 YYEKEE (reference sequence). Trimming left V 2 bases short and J 4 bases short, with 16 bases between. This CDR3 is built from 15 residues. CDR3 coding DNA: TGTGCCAGCAGCTTTGAGGGAGTAGACGCATACGAGCAGTACTTC. Its translation: CASSFEGVDAYEQYF.

The V gene is TRBV27, the J gene TRBJ2-1; 11 bases line up with TRBD2. The CDR3 covers 17 residues. Per germline, CDR1 MNHEY and CDR2 SMNVEV (reference sequence). V was pared by 5 bases and J by 5 bases, with 11 bases of the junction left unmatched. The CDR3 DNA sequence: TGTGCCAGCAGTATCTTAGCGGGAGGGCCCTTCCACAATGAGCAGTTCTTC. Its translation: CASSILAGGPFHNEQFF.